Below, 6 T cell receptor beta chains from the same sample are listed, as sequenced in a study of T cell repertoires in cytomegalovirus infection. The antigens of these receptors remain unknown. TCRdb passed the reads through MiXCR, listing each CDR3 protein once. The sample consists of approximately 1,000,000 distinct CDR3 sequences, 31% of them appearing once. The material was cultured CD8+ T cells from PBMCs, obtained from culture after CMV antigen stimulation. The receptors come from a human donor in good health (CMV status not recorded). Some clones in this sample may be carry-over from other donors' samples.

The V and J genes are TRBV27 and TRBJ2-1; TRBD1 agrees at 8 bases. Trimming cost V 8 bases and J 7 bases; bases outside gene matches: 10. Germline V lookup: CDR1 MNHEY, CDR2 SMNVEV (reference sequence). This CDR3 spans 14 amino acids. The CDR3 spells CASATGTGWNEQFF. The CDR3 DNA follows: TGTGCCAGCGCAACGGGGACAGGATGGAATGAGCAGTTCTTC.

The chain recombines TRBV4-1 with TRBJ1-4; D is unclear. Germline V gene sequence: CDR1 MGHRA, CDR2 YSYEKL. The ends were cut back, 0 bases at V and 14 bases at J, with 13 bases in the middle. The CDR3 extends over 13 amino acids. This chain's CDR3 is CASSQDRSGGLFF. CDR3 coding DNA: TGCGCCAGCAGCCAAGATCGATCCGGCGGGCTGTTTTTT.

The chain carries TRBV13 and TRBJ2-5; 10 bases are shared with TRBD1. Germline CDR1 is PRHDT and CDR2 is FYEKMQ (reference sequence). Unmatched junction bases numbered 9, after V lost 5 bases and J lost 3 bases. The CDR3 runs 16 residues. The chain's CDR3 is CASSRRTGGLEETQYF. In DNA, the CDR3 is TGTGCCAGCAGCCGACGGACAGGGGGTTTAGAAGAGACCCAGTACTTC.

The chain employs TRBV6-6 and TRBJ2-5; D is uncertain. Germline lookup yields CDR1 MNHNY and CDR2 SVGAGI (reference sequence). V lost 1 base and J lost 3, with 15 bases in between. The CDR3 has 16 amino acids. The CDR3 is CASSYLGNIREETQYF. As DNA, the CDR3 is TGTGCCAGCAGTTACTTGGGGAACATCCGCGAAGAGACCCAGTACTTC.

In its sample, this clonotype was seen a few times. The rearrangement links TRBV5-1 to TRBJ1-2, with unresolved D. The CDR3 covers 15 residues. Trimming shortened V by 1 base and J by 9 bases, and 19 bases separated the two germline ends. Germline V gene sequence: CDR1 SGHRS, CDR2 YFSETQ. CDR3 sequence reads: CASSLFSGDGPSYTF. In nucleotides, the CDR3 is TGCGCCAGCAGCTTGTTTAGTGGAGATGGGCCGAGCTACACCTTC.

In this sample, this clonotype turned up many times. This rearrangement joins TRBV27 to TRBJ1-1; D ambiguous. The CDR3 consists of 12 residues. V shed 8 bases and J shed 4 bases, with 11 bases lying between them. In germline, CDR1 is MNHEY, CDR2 SMNVEV (reference sequence). In DNA form, the CDR3 reads TGTGCCAGCTCCGGACGGGGCACTGAAGCTTTCTTT. Translating gives CASSGRGTEAFF.